The present entry profiles one T cell receptor (beta chain) with its context. Its antigen is not identified. Of the isolated RNA, all was reverse transcribed, and so the sequenced material was expressed TCRB transcripts. The average output of naive, central memory and regulatory T cell samples was several million reads. Clones were read by immunoSEQ multiplex PCR, and TCRdb kept only the in-frame ones, dropping some. The data show hundreds of thousands of clones, over 11% seen once. This sample stems from a study of beta chain features in type 1 diabetes. Trimming cost V 7 bases and J 8 bases; bases outside gene matches: 13. The CDR3 has 14 residues. Germline lookup yields CDR1 SQVTM and CDR2 ANQGSEA. Findings and caveats of the study: Shortening that was moderate but significant affected the TCRB CDR3s of Type 1 diabetes patients in all four CD4+ subsets. Amplification by PCR could prefer shorter templates, with the same effect in patients and controls.

The sequencing sample was made of naive CD4+ T cells from blood. V gene TRBV29-1 combines with J gene TRBJ2-1, with 8 positions matching TRBD2. This TCR was recovered from a man under 40 with type 1 diabetes. The CDR3 region has the DNA TGCAGCGCCCGATGGGGGCTAGCGGGCGATGAGCAGTTCTTC. The encoded protein is CSARWGLAGDEQFF.